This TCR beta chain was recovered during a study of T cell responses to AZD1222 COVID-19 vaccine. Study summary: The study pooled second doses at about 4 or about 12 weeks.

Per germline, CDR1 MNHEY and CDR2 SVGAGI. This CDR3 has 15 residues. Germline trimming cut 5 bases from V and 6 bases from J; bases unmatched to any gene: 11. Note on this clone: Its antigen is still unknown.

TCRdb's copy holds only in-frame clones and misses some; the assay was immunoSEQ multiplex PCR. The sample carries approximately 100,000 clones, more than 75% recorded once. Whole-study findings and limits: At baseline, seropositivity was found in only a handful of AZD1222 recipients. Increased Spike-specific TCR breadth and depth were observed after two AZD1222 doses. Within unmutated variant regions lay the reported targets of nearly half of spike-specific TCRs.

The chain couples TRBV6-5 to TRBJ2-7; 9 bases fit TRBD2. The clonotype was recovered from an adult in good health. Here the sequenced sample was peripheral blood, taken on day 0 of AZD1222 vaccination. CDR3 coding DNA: TGTGCCAGCAGTCTTACTTCCGGGACTAGCCTCGAGCAGTACTTC. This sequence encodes CASSLTSGTSLEQYF.